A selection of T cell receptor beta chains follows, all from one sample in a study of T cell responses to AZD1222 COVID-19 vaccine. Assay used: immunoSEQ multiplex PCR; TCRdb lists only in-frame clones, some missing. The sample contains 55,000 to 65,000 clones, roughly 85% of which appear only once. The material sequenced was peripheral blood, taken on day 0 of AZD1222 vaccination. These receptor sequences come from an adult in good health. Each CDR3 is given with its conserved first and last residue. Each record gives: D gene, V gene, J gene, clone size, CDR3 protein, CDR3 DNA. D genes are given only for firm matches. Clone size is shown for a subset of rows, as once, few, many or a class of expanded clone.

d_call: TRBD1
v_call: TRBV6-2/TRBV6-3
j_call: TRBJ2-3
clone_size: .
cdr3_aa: CASSPRQGVSFSTDTQYF
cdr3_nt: TGTGCCAGCAGCCCTCGGCAGGGGGTTTCTTTTAGCACAGATACGCAGTATTTT

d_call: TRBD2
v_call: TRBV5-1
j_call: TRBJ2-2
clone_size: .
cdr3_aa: CASSITGTSVGGELFF
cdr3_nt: TGCGCCAGCAGCATTACCGGGACTAGCGTTGGCGGGGAGCTGTTTTTT

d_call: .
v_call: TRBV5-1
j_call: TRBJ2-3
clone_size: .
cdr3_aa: CASSLTDASTDTQYF
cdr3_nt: TGCGCCAGCAGCTTGACAGACGCAAGCACAGATACGCAGTATTTT

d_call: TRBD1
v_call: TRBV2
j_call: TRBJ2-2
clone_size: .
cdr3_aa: CASSFRTGGPGELFF
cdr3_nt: TGTGCCAGCAGTTTCCGGACAGGCGGACCCGGGGAGCTGTTTTTT

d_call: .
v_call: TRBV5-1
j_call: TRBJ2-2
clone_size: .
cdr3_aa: CASSLDLGGPFPGELFF
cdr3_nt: TGCGCCAGCAGCTTGGATCTCGGGGGCCCGTTCCCCGGGGAGCTGTTTTTT

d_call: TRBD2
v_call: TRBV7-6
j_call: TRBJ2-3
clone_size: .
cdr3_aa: CASSLGAGGDTDTQYF
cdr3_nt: TGTGCCAGCAGCTTAGGTGCGGGGGGAGACACAGATACGCAGTATTTT

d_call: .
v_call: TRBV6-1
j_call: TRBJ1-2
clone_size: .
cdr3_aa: CASSVGSGSADTRGDYGYTF
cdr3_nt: TGTGCCAGCAGTGTTGGTTCAGGGTCGGCCGACACCCGGGGGGATTATGGCTACACCTTC

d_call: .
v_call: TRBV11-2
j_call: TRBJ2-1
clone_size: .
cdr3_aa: CASSLDIMGYEQFF
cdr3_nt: TGTGCCAGCAGCTTAGATATAATGGGGTATGAGCAGTTCTTC

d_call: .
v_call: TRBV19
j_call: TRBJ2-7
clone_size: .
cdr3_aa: CASSTHRVGSYEQYF
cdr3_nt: TGTGCCAGTAGTACCCACAGGGTAGGATCCTACGAGCAGTACTTC

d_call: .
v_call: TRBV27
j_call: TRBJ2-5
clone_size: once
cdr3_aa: CASTPLGGETQYF
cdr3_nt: TGTGCCAGCACCCCCCTTGGGGGGGAGACCCAGTACTTC

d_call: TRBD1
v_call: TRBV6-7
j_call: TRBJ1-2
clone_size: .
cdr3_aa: CASSYSHRGGYTF
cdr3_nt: TGTGCCAGCAGTTACTCTCACAGGGGTGGCTACACCTTC

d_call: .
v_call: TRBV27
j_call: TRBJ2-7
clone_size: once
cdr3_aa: CASRGLAYEQYF
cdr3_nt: TGTGCCAGCAGGGGCTTAGCCTACGAGCAGTACTTC

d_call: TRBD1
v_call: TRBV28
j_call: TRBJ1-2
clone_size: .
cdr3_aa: CASTKNNRGQIYGYTF
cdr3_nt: TGTGCCAGCACAAAAAACAACAGGGGGCAGATCTATGGCTACACCTTC

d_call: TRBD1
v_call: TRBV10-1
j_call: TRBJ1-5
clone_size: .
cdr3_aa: CASSIVRDRNNQPQHF
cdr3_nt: TGCGCCAGCAGCATAGTCCGGGACAGGAACAATCAGCCCCAGCATTTT

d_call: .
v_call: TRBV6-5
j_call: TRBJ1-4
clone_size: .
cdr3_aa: CASTTGSRGPEKLFF
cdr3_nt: TGTGCCAGCACCACCGGTAGCAGGGGACCCGAAAAACTGTTTTTT

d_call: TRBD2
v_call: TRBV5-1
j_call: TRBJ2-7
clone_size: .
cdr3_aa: CASSLVGSGAYEQYF
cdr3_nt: TGCGCCAGCAGCTTGGTGGGTAGCGGGGCCTACGAGCAGTACTTC

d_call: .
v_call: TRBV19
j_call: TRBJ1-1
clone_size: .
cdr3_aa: CASSIQGRAFF
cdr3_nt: TGTGCCAGTAGTATTCAGGGTCGAGCTTTCTTT

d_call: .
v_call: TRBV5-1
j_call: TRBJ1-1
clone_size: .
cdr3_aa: CASSLVAPWDTEAFF
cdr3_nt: TGCGCCAGCAGCTTGGTGGCGCCCTGGGACACTGAAGCTTTCTTT

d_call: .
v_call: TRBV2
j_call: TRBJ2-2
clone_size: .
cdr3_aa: CASSVTVTGELFF
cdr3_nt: TGTGCCAGCAGTGTCACCGTCACCGGGGAGCTGTTTTTT

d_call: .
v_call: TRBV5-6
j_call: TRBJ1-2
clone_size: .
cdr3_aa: CASSPATSRRDGYTF
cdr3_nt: TGTGCCAGCAGCCCTGCGACGTCAAGGAGAGATGGCTACACCTTC

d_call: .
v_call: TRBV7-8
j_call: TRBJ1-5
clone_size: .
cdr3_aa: CASSSQGQRNQPQHF
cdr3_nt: TGTGCCAGCAGCTCCCAGGGGCAACGGAATCAGCCCCAGCATTTT

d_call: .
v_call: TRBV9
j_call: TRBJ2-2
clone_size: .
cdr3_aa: CASSVAGNTGELFF
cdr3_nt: TGTGCCAGCAGCGTAGCAGGGAACACCGGGGAGCTGTTTTTT

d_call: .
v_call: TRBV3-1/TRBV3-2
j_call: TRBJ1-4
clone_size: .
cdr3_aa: CASSQDRGINEKLFF
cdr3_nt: TGTGCCAGCAGCCAAGACAGGGGTATTAATGAAAAACTGTTTTTT